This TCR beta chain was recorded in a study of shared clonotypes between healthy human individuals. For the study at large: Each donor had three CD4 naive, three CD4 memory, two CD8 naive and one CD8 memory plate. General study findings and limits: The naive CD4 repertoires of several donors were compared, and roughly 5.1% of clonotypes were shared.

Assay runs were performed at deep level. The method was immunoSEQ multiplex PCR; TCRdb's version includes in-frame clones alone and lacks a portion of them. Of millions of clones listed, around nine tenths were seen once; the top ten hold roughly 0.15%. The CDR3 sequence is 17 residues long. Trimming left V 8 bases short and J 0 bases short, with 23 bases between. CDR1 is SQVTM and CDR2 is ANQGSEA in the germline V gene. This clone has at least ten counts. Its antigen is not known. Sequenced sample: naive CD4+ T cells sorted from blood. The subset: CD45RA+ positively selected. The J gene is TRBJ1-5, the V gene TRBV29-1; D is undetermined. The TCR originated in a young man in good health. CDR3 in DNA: TGCAGCCCCCCGGCGGCGGCCGGAGGGTATAGCAATCAGCCCCAGCATTTT. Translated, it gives CSPPAAAGGYSNQPQHF.